This TCR beta chain comes out of a study of breast tumors, draining lymph nodes, adjacent tissues. Findings and limits, study-wide: Luminal-like breast cancer showed significantly higher tumor–nontumor repertoire similarity than basal-like. Most tumor T cells seemingly derive from lymph node, then expand in tumor. Tumor repertoires ranked between lymph nodes and nontumor tissue in diversity, with V and J gene preferences.

TCRdb used MiXCR to reprocess the multiplex PCR reads, holding one entry per CDR3 protein. The sample holds some 130,000 distinct CDR3 sequences; about 20% are singletons and the top ten take roughly 3.6%. The CDR3 is made up of 14 amino acids. Trimming shortened V by 0 bases and J by 8 bases, and 11 bases separated the two germline ends. CDR1 is SGHTA and CDR2 is FQGTGA in the germline V gene. In its sample, this clonotype was seen many times. Its specificity is unknown. The lymph nodes were axillary draining lymph nodes from breast cancer patients. This receptor was obtained from a female donor with breast cancer. Some clones in this sample may be carry-over from other donors' samples. The chain couples TRBV7-3 to TRBJ2-1; weak D call: TRBD2 (6 bases). Specimen: axillary lymph node tissue. CDR3 region: CASSLTQGLDEQFF. The DNA for the CDR3 is TGTGCCAGCAGCTTAACTCAGGGACTTGATGAGCAGTTCTTC.